This TCR beta chain was recovered during a study of immune heterogeneity within non-small cell lung tumors. TCRs were amplified from approximately 600 ng gDNA of bulk tumor per sample. Several far-apart biopsies were taken per primary tumor during surgery. Newly diagnosed with untreated non-small cell lung cancer, the patients underwent curative surgery. TCR beta CDR3 was amplified by multiplex PCR, first round around 10 cycles, 32 V and 13 J primers. TCRdb reprocessed the multiplex PCR reads via MiXCR and lists one record per CDR3 protein. In the table there are 10,000 or so distinct CDR3 sequences, more than 25% of which are singletons. The TCR comes from a woman between 45 and 65 years old with non-small cell lung cancer. Material: lung tumor tissue.

The CDR3 spells CASSFSIGTDDEQYF. CDR3 nucleotides: TGTGCCAGCAGCTTTTCGATTGGGACAGACGACGAGCAGTACTTC. This chain uses TRBV5-5 with TRBJ2-7; 7 positions match TRBD1. Germline CDR1 reads SGHKS; CDR2 reads YYEKEE (reference sequence). The CDR3 length is 15 residues. Germline trimming cut 2 bases from V and 5 bases from J; bases unmatched to any gene: 10.